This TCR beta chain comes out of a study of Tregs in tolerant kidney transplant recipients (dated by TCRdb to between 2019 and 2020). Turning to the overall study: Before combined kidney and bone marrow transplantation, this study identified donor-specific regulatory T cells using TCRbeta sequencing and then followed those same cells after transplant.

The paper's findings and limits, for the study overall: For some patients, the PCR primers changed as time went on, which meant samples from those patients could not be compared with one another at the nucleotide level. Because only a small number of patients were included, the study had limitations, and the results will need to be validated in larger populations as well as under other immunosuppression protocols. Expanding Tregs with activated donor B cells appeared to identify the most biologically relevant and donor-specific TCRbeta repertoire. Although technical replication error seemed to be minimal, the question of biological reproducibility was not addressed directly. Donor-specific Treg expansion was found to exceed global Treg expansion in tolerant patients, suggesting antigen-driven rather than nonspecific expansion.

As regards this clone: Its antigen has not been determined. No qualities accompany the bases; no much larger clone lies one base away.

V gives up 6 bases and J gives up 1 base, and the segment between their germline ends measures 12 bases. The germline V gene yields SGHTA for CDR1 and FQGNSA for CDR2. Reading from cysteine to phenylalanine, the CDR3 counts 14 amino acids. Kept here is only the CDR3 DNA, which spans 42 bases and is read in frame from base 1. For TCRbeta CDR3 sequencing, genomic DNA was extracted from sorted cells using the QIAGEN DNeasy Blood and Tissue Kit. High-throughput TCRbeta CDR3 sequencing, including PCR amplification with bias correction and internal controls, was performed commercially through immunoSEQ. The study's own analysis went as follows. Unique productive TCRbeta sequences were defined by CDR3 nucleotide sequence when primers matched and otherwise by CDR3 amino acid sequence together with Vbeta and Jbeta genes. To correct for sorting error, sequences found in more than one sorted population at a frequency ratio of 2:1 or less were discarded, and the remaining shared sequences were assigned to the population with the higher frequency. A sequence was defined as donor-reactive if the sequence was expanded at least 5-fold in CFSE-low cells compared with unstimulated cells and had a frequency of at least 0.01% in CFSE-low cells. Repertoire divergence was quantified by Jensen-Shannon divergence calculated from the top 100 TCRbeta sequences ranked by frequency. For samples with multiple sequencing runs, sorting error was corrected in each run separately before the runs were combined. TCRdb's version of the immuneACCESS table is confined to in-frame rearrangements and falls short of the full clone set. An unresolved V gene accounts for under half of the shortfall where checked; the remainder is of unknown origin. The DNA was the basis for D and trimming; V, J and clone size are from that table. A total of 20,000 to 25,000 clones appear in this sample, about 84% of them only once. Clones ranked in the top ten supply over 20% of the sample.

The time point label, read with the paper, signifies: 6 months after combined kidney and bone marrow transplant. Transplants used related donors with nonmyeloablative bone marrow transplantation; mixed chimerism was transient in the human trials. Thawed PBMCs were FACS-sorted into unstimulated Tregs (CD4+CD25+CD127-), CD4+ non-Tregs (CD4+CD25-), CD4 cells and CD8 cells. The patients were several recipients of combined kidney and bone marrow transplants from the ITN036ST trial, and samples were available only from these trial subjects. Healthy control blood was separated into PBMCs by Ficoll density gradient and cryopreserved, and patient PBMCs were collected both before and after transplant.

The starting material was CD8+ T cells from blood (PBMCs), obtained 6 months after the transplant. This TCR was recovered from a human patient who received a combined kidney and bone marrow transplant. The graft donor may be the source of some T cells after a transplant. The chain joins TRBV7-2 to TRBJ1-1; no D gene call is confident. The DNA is TGTGCCAGCAGACATTTTACCCAGAACACTGAAGCTTTCTTT. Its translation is CASRHFTQNTEAFF.